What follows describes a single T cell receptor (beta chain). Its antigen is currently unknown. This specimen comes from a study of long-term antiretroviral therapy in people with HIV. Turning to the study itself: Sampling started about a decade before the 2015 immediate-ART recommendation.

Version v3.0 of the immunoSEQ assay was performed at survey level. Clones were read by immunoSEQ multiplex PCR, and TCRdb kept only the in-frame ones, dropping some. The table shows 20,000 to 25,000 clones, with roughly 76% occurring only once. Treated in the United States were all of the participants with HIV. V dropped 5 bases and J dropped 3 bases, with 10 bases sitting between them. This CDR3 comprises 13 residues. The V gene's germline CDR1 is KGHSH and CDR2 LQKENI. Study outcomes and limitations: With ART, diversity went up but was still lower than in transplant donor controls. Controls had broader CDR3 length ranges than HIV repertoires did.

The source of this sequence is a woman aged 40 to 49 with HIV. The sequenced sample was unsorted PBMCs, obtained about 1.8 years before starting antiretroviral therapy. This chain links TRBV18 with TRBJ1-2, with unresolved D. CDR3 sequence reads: CASSAQEDYGYTF. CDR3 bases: TGTGCCAGCTCAGCTCAGGAAGACTATGGCTACACCTTC. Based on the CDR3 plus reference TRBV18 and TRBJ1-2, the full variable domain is NAGVMQNPRHLVRRRGQEARLRCSPMKGHSHVYWYRQLPEEGLKFMVYLQKENIIDESGMPKERFSAEFPKEGPSILRIQQVVRGDSAAYFCASSAQEDYGYTFGSGTRLTVV.